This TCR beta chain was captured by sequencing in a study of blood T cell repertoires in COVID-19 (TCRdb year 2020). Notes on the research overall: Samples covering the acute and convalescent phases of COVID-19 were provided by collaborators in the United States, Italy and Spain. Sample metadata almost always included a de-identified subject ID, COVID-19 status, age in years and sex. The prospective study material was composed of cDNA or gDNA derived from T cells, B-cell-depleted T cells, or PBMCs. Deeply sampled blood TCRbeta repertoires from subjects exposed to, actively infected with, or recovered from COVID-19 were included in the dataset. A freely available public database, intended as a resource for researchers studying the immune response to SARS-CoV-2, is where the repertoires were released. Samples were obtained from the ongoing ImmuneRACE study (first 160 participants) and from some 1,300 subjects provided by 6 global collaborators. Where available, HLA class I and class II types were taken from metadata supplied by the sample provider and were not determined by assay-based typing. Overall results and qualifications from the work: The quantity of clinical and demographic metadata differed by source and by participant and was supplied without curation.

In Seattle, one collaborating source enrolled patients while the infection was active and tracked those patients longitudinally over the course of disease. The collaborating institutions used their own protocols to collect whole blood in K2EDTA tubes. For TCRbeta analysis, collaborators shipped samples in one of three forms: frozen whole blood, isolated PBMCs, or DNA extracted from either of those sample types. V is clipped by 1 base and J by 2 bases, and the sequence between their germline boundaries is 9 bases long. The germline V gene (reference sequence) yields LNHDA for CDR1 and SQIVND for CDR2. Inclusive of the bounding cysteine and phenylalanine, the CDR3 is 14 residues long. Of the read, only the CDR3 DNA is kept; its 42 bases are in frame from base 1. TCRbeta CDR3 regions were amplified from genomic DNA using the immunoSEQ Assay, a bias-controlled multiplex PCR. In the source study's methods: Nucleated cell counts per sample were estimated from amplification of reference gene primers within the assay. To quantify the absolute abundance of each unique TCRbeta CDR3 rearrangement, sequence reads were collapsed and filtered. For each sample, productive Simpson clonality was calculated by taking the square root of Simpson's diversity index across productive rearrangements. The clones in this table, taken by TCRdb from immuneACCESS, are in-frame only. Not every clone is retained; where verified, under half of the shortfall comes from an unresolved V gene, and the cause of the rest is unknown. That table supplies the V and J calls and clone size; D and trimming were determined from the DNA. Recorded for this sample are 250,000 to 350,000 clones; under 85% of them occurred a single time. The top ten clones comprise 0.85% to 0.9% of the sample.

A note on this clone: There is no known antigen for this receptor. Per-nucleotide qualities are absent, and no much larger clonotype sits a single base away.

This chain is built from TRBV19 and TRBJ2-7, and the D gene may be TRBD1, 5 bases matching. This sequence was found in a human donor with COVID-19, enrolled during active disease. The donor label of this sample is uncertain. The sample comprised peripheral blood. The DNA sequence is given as TGTGCCAGTAGTATAGCACAGGACGCCTACGAGCAGTACTTC. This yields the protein CASSIAQDAYEQYF.